Ten or more counts support the clone carrying this T cell receptor (beta chain). Its antigen is not identified. The lymph nodes were axillary draining lymph nodes from breast cancer patients. TCRdb re-derived calls from the multiplex PCR reads in MiXCR, one entry per CDR3 protein. The sample shows about 110,000 distinct CDR3 sequences, around 30% of them seen only once. The record originates from a study of breast tumors, draining lymph nodes, adjacent tissues. With 2 bases removed from V and 1 base from J, the gap between germline ends came to 6 bases. The germline V gene encodes CDR1 MNHEY and CDR2 SMNVEV (reference sequence). The CDR3 length is 13 residues. Study-wide findings and caveats: Tumor and nontumor repertoires were significantly more similar in luminal-like than in basal-like breast cancer.

The sample was axillary lymph node tissue. The chain links TRBV27 to TRBJ2-7; D is unclear. The clonotype originates from a female donor with breast cancer. Some clones in this sample may be carry-over from other donors' samples. CDR3 DNA sequence: TGTGCCAGCAGTTTACGAATTTCCTACGAGCAGTACTTC. It yields the protein CASSLRISYEQYF.